The clone carrying this T cell receptor (beta chain) has more than one count but fewer than ten. As yet, its antigen is unknown. Amplification used 60 Vbeta primers and 13 Jbeta primers. Data came from immunoSEQ multiplex PCR; TCRdb stores just in-frame clones and leaves some out. The sample has fewer than 80,000 clones, approximately 71% seen once. This entry belongs to a study of cytomegalovirus exposure and HLA in healthy donors. Study outcomes and limitations: Testing in vitro showed a few CMV-associated chains specific for CMV antigens. Most of the TCR beta V segments (in an earlier analysis) were productive either about 87% or about 30% of the time.

CDR1 and CDR2 from the germline V gene are SNHLY and FYNNEI. CDR3 size: 13 residues. The ends were cut back, 8 bases at V and 0 bases at J, with 11 bases in the middle. Donors were ostensibly healthy at sampling, although undocumented immune exposures were probable. The sequence was obtained from a man aged 50 or older in good health and CMV-seropositive. The chain joins TRBV2 to TRBJ2-7, with D perhaps TRBD2 (6 bases). Input material: PBMCs. The CDR3 sequence is CASRDWNSYEQYF. As DNA, the CDR3 is TGTGCCAGCCGGGACTGGAACTCCTACGAGCAGTACTTC.